This record looks at one T cell receptor (beta chain) sequence and its context. The antigen is not known. This sample is part of a study of T cell responses to AZD1222 COVID-19 vaccine. Turning to the study itself: Whether given at about 4 or about 12 weeks, second doses were pooled.

Germline CDR1 MNHEY, CDR2 SVGAGI. This CDR3 region has 16 residues. Germline trimming cut 0 bases from V and 2 bases from J; bases unmatched to any gene: 4. Clones were sequenced by immunoSEQ multiplex PCR, and TCRdb holds only the in-frame ones, with some missing. The sample includes 80,000 to 95,000 clones, about 87% of them seen just once. Findings and limits, study-wide: Donors, mostly white British, included more females; clonal diversity was possibly underestimated. Repertoire sampling was restricted to post-peak T cell response timepoints.

The chain couples TRBV6-5 to TRBJ1-3, with 7 nucleotides matching TRBD1. The specimen comprised peripheral blood, sampled on day 0 of AZD1222 vaccination. The sequence was collected from an adult in good health. The CDR3 DNA follows: TGTGCCAGCAGTTACTCGTTAAGGGGGCCTGGAAACACCATATATTTT. It codes for CASSYSLRGPGNTIYF.